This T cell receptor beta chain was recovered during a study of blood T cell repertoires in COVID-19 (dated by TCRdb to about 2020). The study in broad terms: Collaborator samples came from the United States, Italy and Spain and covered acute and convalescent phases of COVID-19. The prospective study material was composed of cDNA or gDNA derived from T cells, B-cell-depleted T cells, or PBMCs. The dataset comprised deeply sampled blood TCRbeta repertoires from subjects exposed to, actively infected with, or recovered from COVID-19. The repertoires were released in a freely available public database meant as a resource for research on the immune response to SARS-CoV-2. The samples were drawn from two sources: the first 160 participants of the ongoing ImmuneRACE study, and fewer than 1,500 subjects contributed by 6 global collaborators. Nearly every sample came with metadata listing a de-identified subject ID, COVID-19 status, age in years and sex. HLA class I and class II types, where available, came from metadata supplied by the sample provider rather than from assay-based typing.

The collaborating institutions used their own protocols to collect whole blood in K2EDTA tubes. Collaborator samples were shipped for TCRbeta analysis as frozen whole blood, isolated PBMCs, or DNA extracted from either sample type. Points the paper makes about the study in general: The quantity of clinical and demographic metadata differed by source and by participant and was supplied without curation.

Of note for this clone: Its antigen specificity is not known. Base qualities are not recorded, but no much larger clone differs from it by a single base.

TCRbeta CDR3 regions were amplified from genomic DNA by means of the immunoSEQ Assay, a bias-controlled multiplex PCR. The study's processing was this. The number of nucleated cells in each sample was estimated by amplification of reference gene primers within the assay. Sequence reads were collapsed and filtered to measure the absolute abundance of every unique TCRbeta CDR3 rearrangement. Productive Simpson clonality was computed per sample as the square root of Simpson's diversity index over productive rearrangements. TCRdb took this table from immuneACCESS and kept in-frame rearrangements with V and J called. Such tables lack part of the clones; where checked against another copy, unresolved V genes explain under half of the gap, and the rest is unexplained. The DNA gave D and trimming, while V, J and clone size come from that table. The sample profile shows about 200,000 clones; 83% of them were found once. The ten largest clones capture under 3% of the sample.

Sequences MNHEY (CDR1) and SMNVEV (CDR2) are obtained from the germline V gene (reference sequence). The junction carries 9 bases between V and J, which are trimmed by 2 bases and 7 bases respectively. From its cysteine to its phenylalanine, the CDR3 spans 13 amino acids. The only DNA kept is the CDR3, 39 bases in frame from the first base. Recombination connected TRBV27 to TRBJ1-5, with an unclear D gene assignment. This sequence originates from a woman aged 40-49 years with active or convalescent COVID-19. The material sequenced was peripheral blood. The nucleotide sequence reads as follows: TGTGCCAGCAGTTTAAGAGGGAACCAGCCCCAGCATTTT. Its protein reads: CASSLRGNQPQHF.